This T cell receptor beta chain originates from a study of cytomegalovirus exposure and HLA in healthy donors. Broader study findings: When analyzed later, a missense DCLRE1C variant was found to be linked to TCR beta V- and J-gene trimming. In a later analysis, the majority of CMV-associated beta chains seemingly showed HLA restriction.

This clone has only one observation. Its target is not known. Both 60 Vbeta primers and 13 Jbeta primers went into the PCR. TCRdb's copy holds only in-frame clones and misses some; the assay was immunoSEQ multiplex PCR. The sample includes tens of thousands of clones, around three fifths of them seen just once. Germline values: CDR1 SGHVS, CDR2 FQNEAQ. The germline V and J ends were trimmed by 3 bases and 5 bases, with 10 bases remaining between them. The CDR3 runs 13 residues. Sample: PBMCs. The TCR sequence derives from a woman aged 45 to 65 in good health and CMV-seropositive. The chain recombines TRBV7-8 with TRBJ2-5; D uncertain. In DNA form, the CDR3 reads TGTGCCAGCAGCTTTATAGAAATGGAGACCCAGTACTTC. This translates into CASSFIEMETQYF.